The T cell receptor beta chain under discussion was sequenced for a study of radiation and T cells in renal cell carcinoma. This CDR3 has 13 amino acids. V was cut by 3 bases and J by 0 bases, with 5 bases left in between. The germline gives CDR1 MDHEN, CDR2 SYDVKM. Time point given: blood 2 weeks post-SBRT. The treatment: 15 Gy SBRT to primary tumor, nephrectomy 4 weeks later. Profiling relied on immunoSEQ multiplex PCR, and the TCRdb table lists in-frame clones only, not all of them. The sample lists some 130,000 clones; roughly 77% were seen once. V and J are TRBV28 and TRBJ1-1, with D hard to call. Sample: blood, taken from a patient whose treatment included radiotherapy and nephrectomy. This sequence was found in a woman in her sixties with renal cell carcinoma. CDR3 in DNA: TGTGCCAGCAGTTTGGCCGTGAACACTGAAGCTTTCTTT. This gives the protein CASSLAVNTEAFF.